The 15 T cell receptor beta chains in this list originate from one sample, sequenced in a study of CD8+CD57+ T cells in acquired aplastic anemia. Before being chosen for sequencing, patients had shown CD8+CD57+ cell expansion by flow cytometry. Profiles of TCR beta VDJ and CDR3 were generated from a genomic DNA template. TCRdb processed the reads anew with MiXCR; each CDR3 protein has one entry. Of roughly 190,000 distinct CDR3 sequences in the sample, roughly half were seen once. The sequenced material came from sorted CD4+, CD8+, or CD8+CD57+ T cells (not recorded which) from PBMCs. These receptors all come from a human donor with aplastic anemia.

The chain couples TRBV20-1 to TRBJ2-5; D not certain. Germline assignment: CDR1 DFQATT and CDR2 SNEGSKA (reference sequence). The CDR3 totals 16 residues. The V end was cut by 4 bases, the J end by 5 bases, with 23 bases between. CDR3 region: CSATPTRSPSPETQYF. DNA for the CDR3: TGCAGTGCTACCCCAACGAGGAGCCCCTCGCCCGAGACCCAGTACTTC.

This chain links TRBV5-4 with TRBJ2-7; no clear D. The V gene lost 2 bases and the J gene lost 3 bases, with 9 bases spanning the gap. This CDR3 comprises 13 residues. The V gene's germline CDR1 is SGHNT and CDR2 YYREEE (reference sequence). The CDR3 protein is CASSFGPHYEQYF. The CDR3 nucleotides are TGTGCCAGCAGCTTTGGGCCGCACTACGAGCAGTACTTC.

This clonotype was seen at least ten times. This chain links TRBV6-1 with TRBJ2-7, with a possible D match to TRBD2 (6 bases). This CDR3 is 14 amino acids long. Trimming took off 1 base at V and 5 bases at J, with 12 bases between the two ends. The germline gives CDR1 MNHNS, CDR2 SASEGT. The CDR3 region is CASSEVATRHEQYF. The DNA of the CDR3 is TGTGCCAGCAGTGAAGTGGCGACTAGGCACGAGCAGTACTTC.

The rearrangement joins TRBV29-1 to TRBJ2-7; TRBD2 aligns across 14 bases. The ends lost 3 bases at V and 9 bases at J; junction bases unmatched: 10. Germline-derived CDR1 and CDR2 are SQVTM and ANQGSEA. The CDR3 is made up of 15 amino acids. The CDR3 loop is CSVEAGTSGRTVQYF. The CDR3 DNA reads TGCAGCGTTGAGGCCGGGACTAGCGGGAGAACGGTGCAGTACTTC.

This clonotype was recorded many times. The chain combines TRBV28 with TRBJ2-7; D unresolved. CDR1 is MDHEN and CDR2 is SYDVKM in the germline V gene. The CDR3 has 12 amino acids. V was pared by 2 bases and J by 1 base, with 3 bases between. Here the CDR3 reads CASSLVSYEQYF. The CDR3 region has the DNA TGTGCCAGCAGTTTAGTGTCCTACGAGCAGTACTTC.

This clonotype was seen repeatedly, ten times or more. The chain combines TRBV15 with TRBJ1-5; D remains unclear. Looked up from germline, CDR1 is LNHNV and CDR2 is YYDKDF (reference sequence). The V and J ends lost 0 bases and 1 base respectively, with 10 bases between them. CDR3 size: 16 residues. The CDR3 region has the DNA TGTGCCACCAGCAGAGATGCAGGTCCGAGCAATCAGCCCCAGCATTTT. Translated: CATSRDAGPSNQPQHF.

A note on this clonotype: A read error may be the cause here, since a much bigger clone is one base away. J is TRBJ2-1 and V is TRBV9, with D unresolved. There are 16 residues in the CDR3. The germline CDR1 and CDR2 sequences are SGDLS and YYNGEE. CDR3 protein: CASSTETSFSYNEQIF. The CDR3 region has the DNA TGTGCCAGCAGCACAGAGACCAGTTTTTCCTACAATGAGCAGATCTTC. Drawing the rest from reference TRBV9 and TRBJ2-1, the complete variable domain is DSGVTQTPKHLITATGQRVTLRCSPRSGDLSVYWYQQSLDQGLQFLIQYYNGEERAKGNILERFSAQQFPDLHSELNLSSLELGDSALYFCASSTETSFSYNEQIFGPGTRLTVL.

This chain joins TRBV6-6 and TRBJ1-2; maybe TRBD1 (5 bases). V lost 0 bases and J 8 bases, leaving 10 bases between the germline ends. The CDR3 spans 13 residues. The germline gives CDR1 MNHNY, CDR2 SVGAGI (reference sequence). CDR3 coding DNA: TGTGCCAGCAGTTACTCCCAGGGACGGGGCTACACCTTC. Its translation: CASSYSQGRGYTF.

The rearrangement uses TRBV19 and TRBJ1-1; 7 bases line up with TRBD1. Trimming removed 9 bases from V and 0 bases from J; junction bases left unmatched: 4. CDR1 LNHDA and CDR2 SQIVND come from the germline V gene (reference sequence). The CDR3 runs to 13 residues. In DNA, the CDR3 is TGTGCCAGCAAGGGGGCCCTGAACACTGAAGCTTTCTTT. Protein sequence: CASKGALNTEAFF. The complete variable domain, with remaining parts taken from reference TRBV19 and TRBJ1-1, reads DGGITQSPKYLFRKEGQNVTLSCEQNLNHDAMYWYRQDPGQGLRLIYYSQIVNDFQKGDIAEGYSVSREKKESFPLTVTSAQKNPTAFYLCASKGALNTEAFFGQGTRLTVV.

This clonotype was counted many times. The J gene is TRBJ1-6, the V gene TRBV19, with unresolved D. The V and J ends lost 7 bases and 7 bases respectively, with 11 bases between them. Germline V gene data show CDR1 as LNHDA and CDR2 as SQIVND (reference sequence). This CDR3 comprises 13 residues. CDR3: CASTWTANSPLHF. The CDR3, as DNA: TGTGCCAGTACCTGGACTGCGAATTCACCCCTCCACTTT.

As to this clonotype: At one end, the junction sequence differs from germline, possibly due to a read error. This chain links TRBV5-1 with TRBJ1-4; no clear D. The V gene's germline CDR1 is SGHRS and CDR2 YFSETQ. This CDR3 is built from 14 residues. The chain's CDR3 is CAGSSGGTNEKLFF. Written as DNA, the CDR3 is TGCGCCGGCAGCAGCGGAGGAACCAATGAAAAACTGTTTTTT.

This clonotype was counted at least ten times. The chain combines TRBV5-1 with TRBJ2-5; TRBD1 might be the D (5 bases). Trimming took 8 bases from V and 2 from J, leaving 13 bases between them. Germline loops: CDR1 SGHRS, CDR2 YFSETQ. This CDR3 spans 13 amino acids. CDR3 in DNA: TGCGCCAGTTCGAGACAGTCGCAAGAGACCCAGTACTTC. Translated, it gives CASSRQSQETQYF.

The sample holds a few counts of this clonotype. The rearrangement joins TRBV18 to TRBJ1-3; TRBD1 is a possible D gene (6 bases). Deletions cut 3 bases from V and 4 bases from J, with 16 bases between. Germline V gives CDR1 KGHSH, CDR2 LQKENI. This CDR3 contains 16 residues. CDR3 amino acids: CASSPLVMDSGNTIYF. CDR3 nucleotides: TGTGCCAGCTCACCCCTCGTAATGGACAGCGGAAACACCATATATTTT.

This clonotype was counted a few times. The rearrangement uses TRBV18 and TRBJ1-1; TRBD1 is a possible D gene (5 bases). Looked up from germline, CDR1 is KGHSH and CDR2 is LQKENI. Trimming took 5 bases from V and 2 from J, leaving 12 bases between them. The CDR3 extends over 14 amino acids. CDR3 region: CASSSRQPNTEAFF. The CDR3 region has the DNA TGTGCCAGCTCATCTCGACAGCCCAACACTGAAGCTTTCTTT.

The rearrangement joins TRBV11-3 to TRBJ2-1, with 13 bases that match TRBD2. The V and J ends lost 6 bases and 0 bases, in that order; junction bases with no gene match: 8. Germline CDR1 is SGHNT and CDR2 is YENEEA. This CDR3 has 18 amino acids. The CDR3 DNA reads as TGTGCCAGCAGTTTCACGACTAGCGGGAGGTTCTCCTACAATGAGCAGTTCTTC. Its protein product is CASSFTTSGRFSYNEQFF.